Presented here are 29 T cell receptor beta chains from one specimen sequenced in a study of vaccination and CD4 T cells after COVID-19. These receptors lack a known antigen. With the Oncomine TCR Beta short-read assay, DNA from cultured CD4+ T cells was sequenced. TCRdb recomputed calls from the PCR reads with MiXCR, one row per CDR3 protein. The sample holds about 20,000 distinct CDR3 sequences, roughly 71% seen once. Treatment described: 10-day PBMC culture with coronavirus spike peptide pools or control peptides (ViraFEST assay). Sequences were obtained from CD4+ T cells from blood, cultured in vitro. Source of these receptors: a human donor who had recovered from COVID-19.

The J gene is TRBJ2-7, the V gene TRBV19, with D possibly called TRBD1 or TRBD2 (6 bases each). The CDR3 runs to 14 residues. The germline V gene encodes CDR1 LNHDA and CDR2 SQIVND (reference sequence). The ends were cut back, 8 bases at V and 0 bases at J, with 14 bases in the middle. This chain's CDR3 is CASAGHGGSYEQYF. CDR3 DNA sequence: TGTGCCAGTGCGGGACACGGGGGCTCCTACGAGCAGTACTTC. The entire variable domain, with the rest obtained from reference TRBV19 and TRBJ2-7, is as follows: DGGITQSPKYLFRKEGQNVTLSCEQNLNHDAMYWYRQDPGQGLRLIYYSQIVNDFQKGDIAEGYSVSREKKESFPLTVTSAQKNPTAFYLCASAGHGGSYEQYFGPGTRLTVT.

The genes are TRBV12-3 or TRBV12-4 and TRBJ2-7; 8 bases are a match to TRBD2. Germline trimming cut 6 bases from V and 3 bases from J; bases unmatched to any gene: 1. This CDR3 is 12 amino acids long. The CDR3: CASRLADYEQYF. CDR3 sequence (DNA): TGTGCCAGCAGACTAGCGGACTACGAGCAGTACTTC.

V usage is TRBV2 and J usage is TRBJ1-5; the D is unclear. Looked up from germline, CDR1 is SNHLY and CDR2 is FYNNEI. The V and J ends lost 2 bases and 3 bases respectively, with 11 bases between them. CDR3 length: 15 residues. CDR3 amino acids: CASSEREGDNQPQHF. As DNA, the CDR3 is TGTGCCAGCAGTGAAAGGGAGGGAGACAATCAGCCCCAGCATTTT.

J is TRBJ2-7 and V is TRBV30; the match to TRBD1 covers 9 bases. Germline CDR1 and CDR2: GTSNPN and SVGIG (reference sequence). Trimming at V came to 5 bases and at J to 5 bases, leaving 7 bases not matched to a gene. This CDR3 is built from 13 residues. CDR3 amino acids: CAWAGTGTNEQYF. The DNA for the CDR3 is TGTGCCTGGGCGGGGACAGGGACTAACGAGCAGTACTTC.

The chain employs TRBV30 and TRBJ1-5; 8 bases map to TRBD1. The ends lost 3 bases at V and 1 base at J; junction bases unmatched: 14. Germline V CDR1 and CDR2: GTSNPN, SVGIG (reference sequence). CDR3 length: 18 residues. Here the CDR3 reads CAWSTEWTGSSSNQPQHF. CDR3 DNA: TGTGCCTGGAGCACAGAGTGGACAGGGTCATCGAGCAATCAGCCCCAGCATTTT. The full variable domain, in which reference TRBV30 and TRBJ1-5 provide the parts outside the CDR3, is SQTIHQWPATLVQPVGSPLSLECTVEGTSNPNLYWYRQAAGRGLQLLFYSVGIGQISSEVPQNLSASRPQDRQFILSSKKLLLSDSGFYLCAWSTEWTGSSSNQPQHFGDGTRLSIL.

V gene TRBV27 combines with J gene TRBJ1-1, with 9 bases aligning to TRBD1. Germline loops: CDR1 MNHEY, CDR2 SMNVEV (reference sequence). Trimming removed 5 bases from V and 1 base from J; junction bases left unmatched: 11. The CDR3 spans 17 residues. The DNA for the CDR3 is TGTGCCAGCAGTGGGAGGACAGGGGCCTTATGGAACACTGAAGCTTTCTTT. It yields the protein CASSGRTGALWNTEAFF.

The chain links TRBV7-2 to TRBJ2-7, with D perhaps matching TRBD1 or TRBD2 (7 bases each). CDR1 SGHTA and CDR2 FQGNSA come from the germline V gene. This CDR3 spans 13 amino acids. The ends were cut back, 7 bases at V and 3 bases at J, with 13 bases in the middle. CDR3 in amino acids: CASTRGGGYEQYF. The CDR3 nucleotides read TGTGCCAGCACCAGGGGGGGGGGCTACGAGCAGTACTTC. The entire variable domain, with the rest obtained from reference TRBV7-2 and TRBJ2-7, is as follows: GAGVSQSPSNKVTEKGKDVELRCDPISGHTALYWYRQSLGQGLEFLIYFQGNSAPDKSGLPSDRFSAERTGGSVSTLTIQRTQQEDSAVYLCASTRGGGYEQYFGPGTRLTVT.

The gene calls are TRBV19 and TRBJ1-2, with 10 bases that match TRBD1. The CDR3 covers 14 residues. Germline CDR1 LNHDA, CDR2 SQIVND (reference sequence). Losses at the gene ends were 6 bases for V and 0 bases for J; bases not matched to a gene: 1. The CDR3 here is CASRGTGANYGYTF. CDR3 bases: TGTGCCAGTAGGGGGACAGGGGCTAACTATGGCTACACCTTC.

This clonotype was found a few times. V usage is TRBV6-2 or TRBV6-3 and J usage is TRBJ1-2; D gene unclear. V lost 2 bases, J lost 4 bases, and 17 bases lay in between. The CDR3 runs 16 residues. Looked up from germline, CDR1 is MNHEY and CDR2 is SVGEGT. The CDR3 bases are TGTGCCAGCAGTTACGGTCCCGAACGCTCTGGCTATGGCTACACCTTC. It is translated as CASSYGPERSGYGYTF.

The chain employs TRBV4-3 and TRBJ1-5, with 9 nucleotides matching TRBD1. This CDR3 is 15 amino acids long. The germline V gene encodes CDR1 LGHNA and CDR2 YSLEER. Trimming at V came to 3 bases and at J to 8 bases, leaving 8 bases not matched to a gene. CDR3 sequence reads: CASSQGQGSTEPQHF. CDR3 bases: TGCGCCAGCAGCCAGGGACAGGGTTCGACGGAGCCCCAGCATTTT.

Written as DNA, the CDR3 is TGTGCCAGCAGTTTCTTGGGCGGAGCCTCTGGAAACACCATATATTTT. Translation: CASSFLGGASGNTIYF. The J gene is TRBJ1-3, the V gene TRBV28; no firm D call. This CDR3 has 16 amino acids. Trimming removed 3 bases from V and 0 bases from J, with 12 bases in between. Germline CDR1 is MDHEN and CDR2 is SYDVKM. The full variable domain, completed using reference TRBV28 and TRBJ1-3, is DVKVTQSSRYLVKRTGEKVFLECVQDMDHENMFWYRQDPGLGLRLIYFSYDVKMKEKGDIPEGYSVSREKKERFSLILESASTNQTSMYLCASSFLGGASGNTIYFGEGSWLTVV.

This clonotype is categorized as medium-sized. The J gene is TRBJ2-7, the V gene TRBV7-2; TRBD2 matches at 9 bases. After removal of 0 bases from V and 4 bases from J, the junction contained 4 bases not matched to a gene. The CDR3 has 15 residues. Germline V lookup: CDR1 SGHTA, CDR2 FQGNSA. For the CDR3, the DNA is TGTGCCAGCAGCTTAGCTAGCGGGAGATTGTACGAGCAGTACTTC. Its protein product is CASSLASGRLYEQYF. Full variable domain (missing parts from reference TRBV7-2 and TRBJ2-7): GAGVSQSPSNKVTEKGKDVELRCDPISGHTALYWYRQSLGQGLEFLIYFQGNSAPDKSGLPSDRFSAERTGGSVSTLTIQRTQQEDSAVYLCASSLASGRLYEQYFGPGTRLTVT.

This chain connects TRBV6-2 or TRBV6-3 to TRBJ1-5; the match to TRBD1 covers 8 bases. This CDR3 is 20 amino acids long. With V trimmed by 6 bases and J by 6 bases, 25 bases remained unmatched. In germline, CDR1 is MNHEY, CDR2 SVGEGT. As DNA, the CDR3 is TGTGCCAGCAGGGCCCCACCTTGGGACAGGCTCCCAGTAGACGGTCAGCCCCAGCATTTT. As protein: CASRAPPWDRLPVDGQPQHF.

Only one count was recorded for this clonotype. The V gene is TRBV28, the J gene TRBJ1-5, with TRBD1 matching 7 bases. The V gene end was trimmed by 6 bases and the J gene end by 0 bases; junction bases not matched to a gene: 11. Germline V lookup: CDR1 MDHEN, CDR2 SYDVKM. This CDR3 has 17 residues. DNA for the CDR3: TGTGCCAGCAGGACGGGACAGATTAATTATAGCAATCAGCCCCAGCATTTT. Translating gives CASRTGQINYSNQPQHF.

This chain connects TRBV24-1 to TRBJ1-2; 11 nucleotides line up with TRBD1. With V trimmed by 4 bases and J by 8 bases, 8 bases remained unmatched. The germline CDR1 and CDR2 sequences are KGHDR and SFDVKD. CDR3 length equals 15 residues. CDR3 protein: CATSEPGTGGRGYTF. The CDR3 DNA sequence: TGTGCCACCAGTGAACCTGGGACAGGGGGGAGAGGCTACACCTTC.

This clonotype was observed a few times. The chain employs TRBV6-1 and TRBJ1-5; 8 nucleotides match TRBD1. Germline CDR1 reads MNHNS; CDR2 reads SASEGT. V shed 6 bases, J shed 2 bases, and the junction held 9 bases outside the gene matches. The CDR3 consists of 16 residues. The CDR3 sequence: CASRRGTGYGNQPQHF. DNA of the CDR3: TGTGCCAGCAGACGCGGGACAGGATATGGCAATCAGCCCCAGCATTTT.

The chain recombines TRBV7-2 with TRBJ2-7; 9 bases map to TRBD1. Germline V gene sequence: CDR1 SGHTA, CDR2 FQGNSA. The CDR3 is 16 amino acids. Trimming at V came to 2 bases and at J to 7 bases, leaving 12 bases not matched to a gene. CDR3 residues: CASSLRTETGGWEQYF. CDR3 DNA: TGTGCCAGCAGCTTAAGAACGGAAACAGGGGGCTGGGAGCAGTACTTC.

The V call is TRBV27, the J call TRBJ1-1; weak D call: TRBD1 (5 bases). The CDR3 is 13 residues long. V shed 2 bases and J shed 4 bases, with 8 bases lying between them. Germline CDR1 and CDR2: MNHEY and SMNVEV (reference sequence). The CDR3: CASSLGGGTEAFF. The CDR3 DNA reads TGTGCCAGCAGTTTAGGGGGAGGCACTGAAGCTTTCTTT.

The CDR3 sequence is CASRDQGRNQPQHF. Written as DNA, the CDR3 is TGTGCCAGCAGGGACCAGGGTCGGAATCAGCCCCAGCATTTT. The rearrangement joins TRBV2 to TRBJ1-5; tentative D call: TRBD1 (5 bases). Trimming stripped 6 bases from V and 4 bases from J, with 13 bases between. This CDR3 spans 14 amino acids. Germline CDR1 SNHLY, CDR2 FYNNEI.

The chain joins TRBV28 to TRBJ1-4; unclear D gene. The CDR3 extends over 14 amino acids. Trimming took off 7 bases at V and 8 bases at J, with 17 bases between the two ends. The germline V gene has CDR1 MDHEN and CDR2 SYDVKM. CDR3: CASTKTVAIEKLFF. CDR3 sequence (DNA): TGTGCCAGCACAAAGACCGTCGCGATCGAAAAACTGTTTTTT.

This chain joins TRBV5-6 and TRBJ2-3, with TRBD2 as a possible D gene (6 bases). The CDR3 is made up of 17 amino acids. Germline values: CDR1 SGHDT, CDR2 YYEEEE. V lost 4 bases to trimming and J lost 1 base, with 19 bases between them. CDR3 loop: CASSPRFGEEGTDTQYF. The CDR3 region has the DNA TGTGCCAGCAGCCCACGGTTTGGGGAGGAGGGCACAGATACGCAGTATTTT.

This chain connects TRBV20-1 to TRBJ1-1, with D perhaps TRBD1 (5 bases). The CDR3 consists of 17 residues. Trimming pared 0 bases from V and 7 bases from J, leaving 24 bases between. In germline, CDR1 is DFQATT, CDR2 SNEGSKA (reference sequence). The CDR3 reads CSARDGGKLTSAHEAFF. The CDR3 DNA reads TGCAGTGCTAGAGATGGGGGGAAGTTAACCAGCGCCCATGAAGCTTTCTTT.

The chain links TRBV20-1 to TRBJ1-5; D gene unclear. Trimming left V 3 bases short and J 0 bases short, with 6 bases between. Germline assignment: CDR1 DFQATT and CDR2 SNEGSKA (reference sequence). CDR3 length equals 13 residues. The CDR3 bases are TGCAGTGCTAGGGTCTATAGCAATCAGCCCCAGCATTTT. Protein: CSARVYSNQPQHF.

This chain's CDR3 is CARLLGGRNQPQHF. CDR3 DNA sequence: TGTGCCAGGCTTCTGGGTGGTCGCAATCAGCCCCAGCATTTT. The chain uses TRBV28 and TRBJ1-5, with unresolved D. Germline lookup yields CDR1 MDHEN and CDR2 SYDVKM. The CDR3 covers 14 residues. Trimming stripped 9 bases from V and 2 bases from J, with 14 bases between. Variable domain in full (rest from reference TRBV28 and TRBJ1-5): DVKVTQSSRYLVKRTGEKVFLECVQDMDHENMFWYRQDPGLGLRLIYFSYDVKMKEKGDIPEGYSVSREKKERFSLILESASTNQTSMYLCARLLGGRNQPQHFGDGTRLSIL.

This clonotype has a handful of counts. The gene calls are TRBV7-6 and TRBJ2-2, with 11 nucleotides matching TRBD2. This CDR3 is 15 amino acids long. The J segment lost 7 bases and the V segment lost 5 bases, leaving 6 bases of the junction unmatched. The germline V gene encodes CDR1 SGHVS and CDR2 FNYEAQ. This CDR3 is CASSPRTSGYGELFF. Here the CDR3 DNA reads TGTGCCAGCAGCCCTAGGACTAGCGGGTACGGGGAGCTGTTTTTT.

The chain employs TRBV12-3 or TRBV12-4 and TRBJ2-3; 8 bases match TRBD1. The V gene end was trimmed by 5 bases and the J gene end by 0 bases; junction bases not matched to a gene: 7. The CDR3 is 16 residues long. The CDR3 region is CASSPLWTGSTDTQYF. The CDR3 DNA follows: TGTGCCAGCAGTCCCCTATGGACAGGGAGCACAGATACGCAGTATTTT.

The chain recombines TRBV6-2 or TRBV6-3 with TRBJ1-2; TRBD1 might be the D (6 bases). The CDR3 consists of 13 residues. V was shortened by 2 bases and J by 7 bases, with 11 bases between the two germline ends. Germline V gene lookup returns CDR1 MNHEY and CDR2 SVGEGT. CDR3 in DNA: TGTGCCAGCAGTTACGGGGGGCCTCGTGGCTACACCTTC. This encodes CASSYGGPRGYTF.

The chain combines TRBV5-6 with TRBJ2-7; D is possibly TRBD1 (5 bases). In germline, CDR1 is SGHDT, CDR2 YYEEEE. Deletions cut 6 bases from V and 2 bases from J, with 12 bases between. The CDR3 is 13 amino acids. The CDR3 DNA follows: TGTGCCAGCAAAAACAGGCAAACCTACGAGCAGTACTTC. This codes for CASKNRQTYEQYF.

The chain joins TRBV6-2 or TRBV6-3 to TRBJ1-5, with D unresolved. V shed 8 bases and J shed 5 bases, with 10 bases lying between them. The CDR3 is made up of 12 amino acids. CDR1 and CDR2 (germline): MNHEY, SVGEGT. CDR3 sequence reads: CASWEWDQPQHF. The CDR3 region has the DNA TGTGCCAGCTGGGAATGGGATCAGCCCCAGCATTTT.